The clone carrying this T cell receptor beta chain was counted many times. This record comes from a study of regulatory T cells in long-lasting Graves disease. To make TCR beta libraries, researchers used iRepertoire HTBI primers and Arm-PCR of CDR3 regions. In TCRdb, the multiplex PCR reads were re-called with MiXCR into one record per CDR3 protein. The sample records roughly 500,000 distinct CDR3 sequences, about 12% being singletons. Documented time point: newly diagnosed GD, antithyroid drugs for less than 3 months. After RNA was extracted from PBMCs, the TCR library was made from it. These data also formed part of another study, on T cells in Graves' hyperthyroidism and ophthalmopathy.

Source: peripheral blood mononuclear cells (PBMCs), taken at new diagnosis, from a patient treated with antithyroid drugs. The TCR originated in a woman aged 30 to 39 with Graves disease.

The CDR3 DNA sequence: TGTGCCAGCAGCTTATGGGGAATAGTCACAGATACGCAGTATTTT. Translated: CASSLWGIVTDTQYF. This chain uses TRBV7-2 with TRBJ2-3; D not certain. V lost 2 bases and J 2 bases, leaving 11 bases between the germline ends. Per germline, CDR1 SGHTA and CDR2 FQGNSA. This CDR3 contains 15 residues.